A selection of T cell receptor beta chains follows, all from one sample in a study of T cell responses to AZD1222 COVID-19 vaccine. Clones were read by immunoSEQ multiplex PCR, and TCRdb kept only the in-frame ones, dropping some. The data show roughly 98,000 clones, approximately 90% seen once. The specimen was peripheral blood, collected on day 0 of AZD1222 vaccination. These receptors originate from an adult in good health. The CDR3 runs from the conserved cysteine through the conserved F or W. The D gene is left open where the match is weak. The size entry is marked missing in some rows and otherwise reads once, few, many or a size class.

CDR3 | DNA | J | V | size | D
CASSLRRRQVHEQYF | TGTGCCAGCAGCTTACGTCGGCGACAGGTCCACGAGCAGTACTTC | TRBJ2-7 | TRBV7-3 | - | -
CASSLGGASYNEQFF | TGTGCCAGCTCACTTGGGGGGGCCAGCTACAATGAGCAGTTCTTC | TRBJ2-1 | TRBV18 | - | -
CASSRLTGGNSPLHF | TGCGCCAGCAGCCGCTTAACAGGGGGCAATTCACCCCTCCACTTT | TRBJ1-6 | TRBV4-1 | - | TRBD1
CASSFVTSGAKNIQYF | TGTGCCAGCAGCTTTGTGACTAGCGGGGCCAAAAACATTCAGTACTTC | TRBJ2-4 | TRBV7-9 | - | TRBD2
CASSQYGGGTEAFF | TGCGCCAGCAGCCAGTACGGTGGGGGGACTGAAGCTTTCTTT | TRBJ1-1 | TRBV4-1 | - | -
CASSWPGQGNYEQYF | TGTGCCAGCAGTTGGCCGGGACAGGGAAACTACGAGCAGTACTTC | TRBJ2-7 | TRBV28 | few | TRBD1
CASSPGPTYEQYF | TGTGCCAGCAGCCCAGGACCAACCTACGAGCAGTACTTC | TRBJ2-7 | TRBV11-2 | - | -
CASSISGGGTDTQYF | TGTGCCAGTAGTATTAGCGGGGGGGGCACAGATACGCAGTATTTT | TRBJ2-3 | TRBV19 | - | TRBD2
CASSIAAGGGYGYTF | TGTGCCAGTAGTATAGCCGCCGGGGGCGGCTATGGCTACACCTTC | TRBJ1-2 | TRBV19 | - | -
CASSQGTVSYEQYF | TGCGCCAGCAGTCAAGGGACGGTCTCCTACGAGCAGTACTTC | TRBJ2-7 | TRBV5-1 | - | -
CATSTDGLAGGSDTQYF | TGTGCCACCAGCACAGACGGACTAGCGGGAGGCTCGGATACGCAGTATTTT | TRBJ2-3 | TRBV15 | - | TRBD2
CASRRQDSPLHF | TGTGCCAGCAGAAGACAGGATTCACCCCTCCACTTT | TRBJ1-6 | TRBV7-2 | - | -
CASSYDYRETQYF | TGTGCCAGCAGTTACGACTACCGGGAGACCCAGTACTTC | TRBJ2-5 | TRBV6-5 | - | -
CASSRTGRTEAFF | TGTGCCAGCAGTCGGACAGGGAGGACTGAAGCTTTCTTT | TRBJ1-1 | TRBV5-6 | - | TRBD1
CASSLAIAGGGEQYF | TGTGCCAGCAGCCTAGCCATTGCCGGGGGGGGAGAGCAGTACTTC | TRBJ2-7 | TRBV28 | - | TRBD2
CASSLLYDSGTEAFF | TGCGCCAGCAGCCTCCTCTATGACAGCGGTACTGAAGCTTTCTTT | TRBJ1-1 | TRBV5-1 | - | -
CASSLLGDLVYGYTF | TGTGCCAGCAGCTTGCTGGGGGATCTTGTCTATGGCTACACCTTC | TRBJ1-2 | TRBV5-8 | - | -
CASSLRLADSSYEQYF | TGTGCCAGCAGCTTGAGACTAGCCGACAGCTCCTACGAGCAGTACTTC | TRBJ2-7 | TRBV7-8 | - | TRBD2
CSARDRHIQYF | TGCAGTGCTAGAGATCGTCACATTCAGTACTTC | TRBJ2-4 | TRBV20-1 | - | -
CAWSRQLANYGYTF | TGTGCCTGGAGTCGACAGCTCGCTAACTATGGCTACACCTTC | TRBJ1-2 | TRBV30 | - | -
CASSQLGGTQYF | TGTGCCAGCAGCCAACTCGGTGGTACGCAGTATTTT | TRBJ2-3 | TRBV7-2 | - | -
CASFIDLTRQGMSRTGQPQHF | TGTGCCAGTTTTATAGATTTAACACGACAGGGGATGTCGAGGACGGGTCAGCCCCAGCATTTT | TRBJ1-5 | TRBV19 | - | TRBD1
CASSQGQGDGYTF | TGTGCCAGCAGCCAAGGGCAGGGAGATGGCTACACCTTC | TRBJ1-2 | TRBV3-1/TRBV3-2 | - | -
CASSEGLATRRNTGELFF | TGTGCCAGCAGTGAAGGACTAGCGACAAGGAGGAACACCGGGGAGCTGTTTTTT | TRBJ2-2 | TRBV2 | - | TRBD2
CASSLLQGQPQHF | TGTGCCAGCAGTTTACTACAGGGGCAGCCCCAGCATTTT | TRBJ1-5 | TRBV28 | - | TRBD1
CASSNSMGRMEKLFF | TGTGCCAGCAGTAATTCGATGGGGCGCATGGAAAAACTGTTTTTT | TRBJ1-4 | TRBV6-2/TRBV6-3 | few | -
CASRAQSYSYNEQFF | TGTGCCAGTAGGGCCCAATCCTATTCCTACAATGAGCAGTTCTTC | TRBJ2-1 | TRBV19 | - | -
CASSHTYEGAFF | TGCGCCAGCAGCCACACCTACGAAGGAGCTTTCTTT | TRBJ1-1 | TRBV4-1 | - | -
CASSYPQMWTEAFF | TGTGCCAGCAGTTACCCACAAATGTGGACTGAAGCTTTCTTT | TRBJ1-1 | TRBV6-2/TRBV6-3 | once | -
CASSSIGGYEQYF | TGTGCCAGCAGCTCCATTGGGGGATACGAGCAGTACTTC | TRBJ2-7 | TRBV9 | - | -
CASSSGQGGWETQYF | TGCGCCAGCAGCTCGGGACAGGGGGGCTGGGAGACCCAGTACTTC | TRBJ2-5 | TRBV5-1 | - | TRBD1
CASSSPGTGVEQYF | TGTGCCAGCAGCTCCCCCGGGACAGGGGTCGAGCAGTACTTC | TRBJ2-7 | TRBV5-4 | - | TRBD1
CATSDSARGSNQPQHF | TGTGCCACCAGTGATTCTGCCAGGGGAAGCAATCAGCCCCAGCATTTT | TRBJ1-5 | TRBV24-1 | once | -
CASSHGTGWEKLFF | TGCGCCAGCAGCCATGGGACAGGTTGGGAAAAACTGTTTTTT | TRBJ1-4 | TRBV4-1 | - | TRBD1
CASSPRTGVNIQYF | TGTGCCAGCAGCCCACGGACAGGGGTCAACATTCAGTACTTC | TRBJ2-4 | TRBV7-8 | - | TRBD1
CASSVETGEAFF | TGTGCCAGCAGCGTTGAGACAGGTGAAGCTTTCTTT | TRBJ1-1 | TRBV9 | - | -
CASSQDGGSLHNEQFF | TGCGCCAGCAGCCAAGATGGGGGGAGCCTGCACAATGAGCAGTTCTTC | TRBJ2-1 | TRBV4-1 | - | -
CAWGIAGGYNEQFF | TGTGCCTGGGGAATAGCGGGGGGCTACAATGAGCAGTTCTTC | TRBJ2-1 | TRBV9 | once | TRBD2
CASSRADTQYF | TGTGCCAGCAGCCGAGCAGATACGCAGTATTTT | TRBJ2-3 | TRBV7-8 | once | -
CASSPRWDTEAFF | TGTGCCAGTAGTCCAAGGTGGGACACTGAAGCTTTCTTT | TRBJ1-1 | TRBV19 | - | -
CAVQRLGRQETQYF | TGTGCCGTCCAACGACTCGGGCGCCAAGAGACCCAGTACTTC | TRBJ2-5 | TRBV28 | - | -
CASSTSGTAIYEQYF | TGTGCCAGCAGCACCTCCGGGACCGCAATCTACGAGCAGTACTTC | TRBJ2-7 | TRBV7-2 | - | -
CASSRGNEQFF | TGTGCCAGCAGCCGGGGCAATGAGCAGTTCTTC | TRBJ2-1 | TRBV6-2/TRBV6-3 | - | -
CSARGSQAFF | TGCAGTGCAAGGGGCAGTCAAGCTTTCTTT | TRBJ1-1 | TRBV20-1 | - | -
CAWSPGQGDQPQHF | TGTGCCTGGAGTCCCGGACAGGGGGATCAGCCCCAGCATTTT | TRBJ1-5 | TRBV30 | - | TRBD1
CATSGGQVYYGYTF | TGTGCCACCTCGGGGGGACAGGTCTACTATGGCTACACCTTC | TRBJ1-2 | TRBV19 | - | TRBD1
CASGPQQGLRGTEAFF | TGTGCTAGTGGTCCACAACAGGGGCTAAGAGGCACTGAAGCTTTCTTT | TRBJ1-1 | TRBV12-5 | - | TRBD1